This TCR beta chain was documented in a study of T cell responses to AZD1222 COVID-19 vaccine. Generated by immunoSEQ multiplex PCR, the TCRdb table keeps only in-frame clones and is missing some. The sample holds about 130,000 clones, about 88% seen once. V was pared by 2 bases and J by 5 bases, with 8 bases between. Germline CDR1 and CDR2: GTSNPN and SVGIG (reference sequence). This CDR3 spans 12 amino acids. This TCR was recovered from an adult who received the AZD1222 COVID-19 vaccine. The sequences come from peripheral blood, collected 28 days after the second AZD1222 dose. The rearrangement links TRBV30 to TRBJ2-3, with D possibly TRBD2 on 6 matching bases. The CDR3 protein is CAWSRGLDTQYF. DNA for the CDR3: TGTGCCTGGAGTCGGGGACTAGATACGCAGTATTTT.